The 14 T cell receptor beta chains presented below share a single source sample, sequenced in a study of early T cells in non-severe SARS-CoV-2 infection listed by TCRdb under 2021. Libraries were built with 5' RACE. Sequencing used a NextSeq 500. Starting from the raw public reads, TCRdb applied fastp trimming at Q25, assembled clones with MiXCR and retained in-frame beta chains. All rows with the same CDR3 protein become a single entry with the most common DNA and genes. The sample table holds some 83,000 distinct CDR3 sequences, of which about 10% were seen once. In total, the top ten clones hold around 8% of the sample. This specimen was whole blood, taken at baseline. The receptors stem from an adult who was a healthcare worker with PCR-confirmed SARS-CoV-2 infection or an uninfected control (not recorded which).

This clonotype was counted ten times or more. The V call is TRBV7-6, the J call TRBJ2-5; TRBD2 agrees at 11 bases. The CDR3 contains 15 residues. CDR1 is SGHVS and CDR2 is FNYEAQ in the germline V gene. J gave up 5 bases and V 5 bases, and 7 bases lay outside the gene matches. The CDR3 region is CASSLRSSGRETQYF. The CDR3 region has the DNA TGTGCCAGCAGCCTGAGATCTAGCGGGAGGGAGACCCAGTACTTC.

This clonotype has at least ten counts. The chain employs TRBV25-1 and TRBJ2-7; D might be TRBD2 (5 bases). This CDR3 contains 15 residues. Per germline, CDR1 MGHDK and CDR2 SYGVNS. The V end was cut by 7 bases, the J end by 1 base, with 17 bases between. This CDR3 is CASNPSSGTSYEQYF. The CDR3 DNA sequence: TGTGCCAGCAACCCGTCCTCGGGAACATCCTACGAGCAGTACTTC.

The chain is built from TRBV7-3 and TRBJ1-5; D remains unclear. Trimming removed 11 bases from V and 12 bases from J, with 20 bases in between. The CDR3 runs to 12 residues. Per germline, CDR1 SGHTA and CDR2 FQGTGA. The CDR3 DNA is TGTGCCCCCGGACGGCCTTTTATGAGCCAGCATTTT. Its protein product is CAPGRPFMSQHF.

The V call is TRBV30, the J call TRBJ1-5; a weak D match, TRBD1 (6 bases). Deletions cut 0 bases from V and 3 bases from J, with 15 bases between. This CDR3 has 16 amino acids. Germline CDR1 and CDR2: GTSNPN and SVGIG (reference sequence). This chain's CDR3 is CAWSVRGGWINQPQHF. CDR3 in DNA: TGTGCCTGGAGTGTACGCGGGGGCTGGATCAATCAGCCCCAGCATTTT.

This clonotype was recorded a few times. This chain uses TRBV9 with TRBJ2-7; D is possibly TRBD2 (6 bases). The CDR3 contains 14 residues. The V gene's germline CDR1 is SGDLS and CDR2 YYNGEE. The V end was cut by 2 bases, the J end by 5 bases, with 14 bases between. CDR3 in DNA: TGTGCCAGCAGCGTGGAGGGAGACCTCCACGAGCAGTACTTC. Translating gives CASSVEGDLHEQYF.

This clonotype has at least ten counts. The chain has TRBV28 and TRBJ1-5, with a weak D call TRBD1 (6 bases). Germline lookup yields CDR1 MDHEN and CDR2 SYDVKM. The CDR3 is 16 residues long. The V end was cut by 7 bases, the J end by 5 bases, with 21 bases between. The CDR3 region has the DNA TGTGCCAGCACCTCAGTGGGGGCAGAACATGATCAGCCCCAGCATTTT. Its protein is CASTSVGAEHDQPQHF.

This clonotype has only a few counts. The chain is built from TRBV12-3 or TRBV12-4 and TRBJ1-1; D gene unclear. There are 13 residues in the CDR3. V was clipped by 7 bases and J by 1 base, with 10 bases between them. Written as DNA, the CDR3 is TGTGCCAGCACCGCTTTGAGGAACACTGAAGCTTTCTTT. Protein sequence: CASTALRNTEAFF.

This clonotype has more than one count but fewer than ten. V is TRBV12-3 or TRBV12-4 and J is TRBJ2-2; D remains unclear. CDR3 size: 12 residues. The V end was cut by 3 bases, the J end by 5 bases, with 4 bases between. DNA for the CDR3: TGTGCCAGCAGTTTTCGAACCGGGGAGCTGTTTTTT. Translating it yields CASSFRTGELFF.

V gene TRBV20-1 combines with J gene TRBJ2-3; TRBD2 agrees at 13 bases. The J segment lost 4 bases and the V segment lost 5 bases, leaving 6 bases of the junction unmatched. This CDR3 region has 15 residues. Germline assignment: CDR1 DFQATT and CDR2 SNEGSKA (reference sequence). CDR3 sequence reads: CSAVKLAGGSDTQYF. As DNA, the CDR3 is TGCAGTGCTGTGAAACTAGCGGGAGGGTCAGATACGCAGTATTTT.

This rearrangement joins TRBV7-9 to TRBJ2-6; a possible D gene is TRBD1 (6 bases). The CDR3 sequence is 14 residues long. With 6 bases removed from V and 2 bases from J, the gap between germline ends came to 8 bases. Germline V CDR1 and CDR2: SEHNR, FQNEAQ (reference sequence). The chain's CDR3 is CASSRTAGANVLTF. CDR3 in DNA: TGTGCCAGCAGTCGGACAGCTGGGGCCAACGTCCTGACTTTC.

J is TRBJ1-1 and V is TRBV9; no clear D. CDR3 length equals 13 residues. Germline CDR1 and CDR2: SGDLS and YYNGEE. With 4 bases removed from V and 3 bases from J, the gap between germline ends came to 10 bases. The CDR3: CASSPSSDTEAFF. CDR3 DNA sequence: TGTGCCAGCAGCCCGTCCTCCGACACTGAAGCTTTCTTT.

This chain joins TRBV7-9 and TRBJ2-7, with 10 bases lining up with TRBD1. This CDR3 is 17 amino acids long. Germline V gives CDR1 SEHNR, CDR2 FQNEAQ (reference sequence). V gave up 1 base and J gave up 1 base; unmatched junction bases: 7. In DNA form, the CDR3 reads TGTGCCAGCAGCTTAGAGAAAAGGACAGGGGGGTCCTACGAGCAGTACTTC. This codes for CASSLEKRTGGSYEQYF. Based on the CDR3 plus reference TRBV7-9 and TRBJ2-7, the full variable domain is DTGVSQNPRHKITKRGQNVTFRCDPISEHNRLYWYRQTLGQGPEFLTYFQNEAQLEKSRLLSDRFSAERPKGSFSTLEIQRTEQGDSAMYLCASSLEKRTGGSYEQYFGPGTRLTVT.

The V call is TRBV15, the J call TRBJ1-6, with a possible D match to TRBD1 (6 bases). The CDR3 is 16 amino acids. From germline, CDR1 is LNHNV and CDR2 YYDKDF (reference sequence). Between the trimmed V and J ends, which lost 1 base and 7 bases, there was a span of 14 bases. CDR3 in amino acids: CATSRVGQGNNSPLHF. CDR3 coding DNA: TGTGCCACCAGCAGAGTAGGGCAGGGGAACAATTCACCCCTCCACTTT.

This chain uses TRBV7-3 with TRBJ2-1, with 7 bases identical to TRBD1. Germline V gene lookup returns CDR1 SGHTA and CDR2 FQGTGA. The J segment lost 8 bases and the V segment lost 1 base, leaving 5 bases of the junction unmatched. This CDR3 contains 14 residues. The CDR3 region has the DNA TGTGCCAGCAGCTTAATGACAGGGAACGATGAGCAGTTCTTC. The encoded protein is CASSLMTGNDEQFF.